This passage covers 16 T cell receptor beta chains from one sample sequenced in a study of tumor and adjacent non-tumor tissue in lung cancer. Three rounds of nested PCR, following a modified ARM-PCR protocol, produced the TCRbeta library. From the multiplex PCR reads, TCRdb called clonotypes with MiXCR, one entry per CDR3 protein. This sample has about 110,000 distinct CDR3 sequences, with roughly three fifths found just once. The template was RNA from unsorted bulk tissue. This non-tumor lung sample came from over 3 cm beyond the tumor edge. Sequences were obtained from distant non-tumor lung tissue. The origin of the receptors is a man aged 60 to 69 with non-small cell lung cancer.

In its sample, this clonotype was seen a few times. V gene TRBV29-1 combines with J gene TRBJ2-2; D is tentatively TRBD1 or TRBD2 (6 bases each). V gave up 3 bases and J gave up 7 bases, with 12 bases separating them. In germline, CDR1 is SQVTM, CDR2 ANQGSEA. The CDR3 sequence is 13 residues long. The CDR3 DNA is TGCAGCGTTGAGGCCGGGGGCGGCGGGGAGCTGTTTTTT. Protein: CSVEAGGGGELFF.

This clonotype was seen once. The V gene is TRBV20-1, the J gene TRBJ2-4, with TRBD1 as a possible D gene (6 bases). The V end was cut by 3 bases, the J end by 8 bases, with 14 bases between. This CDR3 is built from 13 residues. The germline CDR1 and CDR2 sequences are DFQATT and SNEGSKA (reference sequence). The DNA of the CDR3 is TGCAGTGCTAGGGACTCAGGGGACCACATTCAGTACTTC. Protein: CSARDSGDHIQYF.

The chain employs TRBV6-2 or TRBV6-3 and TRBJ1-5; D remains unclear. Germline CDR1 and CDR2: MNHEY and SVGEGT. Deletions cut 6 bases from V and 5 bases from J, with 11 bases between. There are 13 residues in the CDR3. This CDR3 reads CASSHGDDQPQHF. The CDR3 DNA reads TGTGCCAGCAGCCACGGAGACGATCAGCCCCAGCATTTT.

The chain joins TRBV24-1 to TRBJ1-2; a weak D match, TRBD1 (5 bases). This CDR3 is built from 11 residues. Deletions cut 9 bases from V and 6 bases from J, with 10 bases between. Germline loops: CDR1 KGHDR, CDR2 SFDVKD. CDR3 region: CATQGYDGYTF. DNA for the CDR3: TGTGCCACCCAGGGATACGATGGCTACACCTTC.

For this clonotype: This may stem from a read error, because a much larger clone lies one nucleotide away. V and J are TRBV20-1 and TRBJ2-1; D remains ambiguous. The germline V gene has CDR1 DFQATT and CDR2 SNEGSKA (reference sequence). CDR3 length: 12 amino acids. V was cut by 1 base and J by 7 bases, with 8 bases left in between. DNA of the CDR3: TGCAGTGCTAGAGTGTTCAGGAATGAGCAGTTCTTC. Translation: CSARVFRNEQFF.

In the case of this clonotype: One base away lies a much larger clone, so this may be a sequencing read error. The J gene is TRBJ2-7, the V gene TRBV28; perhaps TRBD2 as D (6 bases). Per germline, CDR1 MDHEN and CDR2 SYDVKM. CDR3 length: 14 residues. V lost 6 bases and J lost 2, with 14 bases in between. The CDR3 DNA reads TGTGCCAGCAGGCTCGGGGGAACTACCTACGAGCAGTACTTC. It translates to CASRLGGTTYEQYF.

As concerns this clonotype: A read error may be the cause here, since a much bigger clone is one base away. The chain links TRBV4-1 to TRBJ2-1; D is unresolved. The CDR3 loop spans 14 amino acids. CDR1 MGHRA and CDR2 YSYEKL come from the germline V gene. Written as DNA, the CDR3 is TGCGCCAGCAACCAATCCGGGCCCTACAATGAGCAGTTCTTC. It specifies CASNQSGPYNEQFF.

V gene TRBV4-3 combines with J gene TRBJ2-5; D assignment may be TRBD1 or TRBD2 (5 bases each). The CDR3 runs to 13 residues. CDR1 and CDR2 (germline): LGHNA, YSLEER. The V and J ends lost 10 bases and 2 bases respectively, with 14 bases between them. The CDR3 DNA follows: TGCGCCAACAGTCGGGGCCGTCAAGAGACCCAGTACTTC. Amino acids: CANSRGRQETQYF.

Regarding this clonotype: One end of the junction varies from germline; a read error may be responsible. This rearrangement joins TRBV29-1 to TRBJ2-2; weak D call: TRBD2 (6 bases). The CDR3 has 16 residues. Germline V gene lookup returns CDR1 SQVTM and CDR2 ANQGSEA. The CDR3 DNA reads TGCAGCATGTACGGGATTAGCGGAACGAACACCGGGGAGCTGCTTTTT. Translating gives CSMYGISGTNTGELLF.

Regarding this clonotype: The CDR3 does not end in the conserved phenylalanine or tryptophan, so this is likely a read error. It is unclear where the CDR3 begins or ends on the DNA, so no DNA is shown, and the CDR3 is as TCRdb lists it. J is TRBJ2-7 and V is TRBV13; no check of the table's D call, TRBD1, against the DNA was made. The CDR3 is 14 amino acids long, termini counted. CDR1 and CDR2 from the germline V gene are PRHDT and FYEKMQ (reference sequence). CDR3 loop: CASSLRTGGHERYL.

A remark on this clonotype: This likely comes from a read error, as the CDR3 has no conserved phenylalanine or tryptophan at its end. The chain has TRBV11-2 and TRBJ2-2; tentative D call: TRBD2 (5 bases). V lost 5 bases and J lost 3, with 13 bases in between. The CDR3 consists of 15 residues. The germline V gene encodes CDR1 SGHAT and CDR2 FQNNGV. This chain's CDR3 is CASSERLADTGELFL. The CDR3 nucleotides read TGTGCCAGCAGCGAGAGGCTAGCTGACACCGGGGAGCTGTTTTTG.

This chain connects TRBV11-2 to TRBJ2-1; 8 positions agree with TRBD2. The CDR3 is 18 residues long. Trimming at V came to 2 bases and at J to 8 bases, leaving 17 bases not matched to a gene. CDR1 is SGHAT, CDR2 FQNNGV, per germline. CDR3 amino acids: CASSLPPGVAGYPHEQFF. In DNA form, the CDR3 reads TGTGCCAGCAGCTTACCCCCGGGGGTAGCGGGATACCCACATGAGCAGTTCTTC.

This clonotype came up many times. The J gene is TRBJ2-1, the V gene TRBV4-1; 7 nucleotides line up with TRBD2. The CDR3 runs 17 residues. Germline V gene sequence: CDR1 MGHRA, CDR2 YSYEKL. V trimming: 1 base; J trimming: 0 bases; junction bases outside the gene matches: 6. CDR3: CASSQGQRGISYNEQFF. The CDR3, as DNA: TGCGCCAGCAGCCAAGGCCAGCGGGGAATCTCCTACAATGAGCAGTTCTTC.

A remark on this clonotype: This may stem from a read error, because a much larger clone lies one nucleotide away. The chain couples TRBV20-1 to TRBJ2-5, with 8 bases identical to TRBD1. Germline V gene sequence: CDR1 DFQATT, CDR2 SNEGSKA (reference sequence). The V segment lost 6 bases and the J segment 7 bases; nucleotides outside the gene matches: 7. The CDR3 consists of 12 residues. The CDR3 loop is CSARTGRGTQYF. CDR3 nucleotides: TGCAGTGCCCGGACAGGGAGAGGGACCCAGTACTTC.

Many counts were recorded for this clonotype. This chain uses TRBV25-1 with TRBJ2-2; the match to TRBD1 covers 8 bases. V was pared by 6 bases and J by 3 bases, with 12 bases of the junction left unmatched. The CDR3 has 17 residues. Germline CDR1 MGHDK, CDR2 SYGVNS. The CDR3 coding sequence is TGTGCCAGCAGCCCAGGTGCAGGGGGCCTAGACACCGGGGAGCTGTTTTTT. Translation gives CASSPGAGGLDTGELFF.

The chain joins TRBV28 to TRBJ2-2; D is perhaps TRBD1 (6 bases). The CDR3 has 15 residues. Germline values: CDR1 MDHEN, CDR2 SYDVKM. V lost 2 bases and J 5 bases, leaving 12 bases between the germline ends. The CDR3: CASSLGTGMTGELFF. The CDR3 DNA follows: TGTGCCAGCAGTTTAGGCACAGGGATGACCGGGGAGCTGTTTTTT.